This T cell receptor beta chain comes out of a study of cytomegalovirus exposure and HLA in healthy donors. Germline lookup yields CDR1 SNHLY and CDR2 FYNNEI. There are 18 residues in the CDR3. With V trimmed by 4 bases and J by 1 base, 9 bases remained unmatched. To note about this clone: Antigen specificity is unknown.

Sampled while nominally healthy, donors likely had unrecorded immune exposures. Study-wide points: For most subjects, TCR beta sequences were reported to predict HLA-A and HLA-B alleles with accuracy.

The PCR used 60 Vbeta and 13 Jbeta primers. Sequenced by immunoSEQ multiplex PCR; TCRdb stores in-frame clones only, minus some. The sample lists 130,000 or so clones; roughly 77% were seen once. The TCR was taken from a man under 40 in good health and CMV-seronegative. Sample: PBMCs. The chain recombines TRBV2 with TRBJ2-6, with TRBD1 identical over 8 bases. The CDR3 loop is CASSADRAGSSGANVLTF. CDR3 DNA sequence: TGTGCCAGCAGTGCGGACAGGGCGGGGAGTTCTGGGGCCAACGTCCTGACTTTC.